The 16 T cell receptor beta chains below all came from one sample that was sequenced in a study of T cell responses to AZD1222 COVID-19 vaccine. TCRdb's copy holds only in-frame clones and misses some; the assay was immunoSEQ multiplex PCR. The top ten clones hold around 12% of a sample with 130,000 to 150,000 clones, 93% of them seen once. Source: peripheral blood, taken after recovery from COVID-19. The receptor source for this set is an adult who had recovered from COVID-19.

The chain couples TRBV7-9 to TRBJ2-5; D perhaps matches TRBD2 (5 bases). The V gene lost 6 bases and the J gene lost 5 bases, with 19 bases spanning the gap. This CDR3 comprises 15 residues. From germline, CDR1 is SEHNR and CDR2 FQNEAQ (reference sequence). CDR3 nucleotide sequence: TGTGCCAGCAGTTCTCTCAGAGGAGGAAGGGAGACCCAGTACTTC. It specifies CASSSLRGGRETQYF.

The table lists this clone with a few counts. The chain has TRBV7-3 and TRBJ2-6; the D gene is possibly TRBD2 (5 bases). The CDR3 is 18 amino acids. Germline CDR1 reads SGHTA; CDR2 reads FQGTGA. The V and J ends lost 1 base and 2 bases respectively, with 15 bases between them. Written as DNA, the CDR3 is TGTGCCAGCAGCTTAAGGGCGGAGGCTTTCGCTGGGGCCAACGTCCTGACTTTC. It specifies CASSLRAEAFAGANVLTF.

The chain joins TRBV6-5 to TRBJ1-6, with D possibly matching TRBD1 (5 bases). The CDR3 length is 15 residues. V dropped 2 bases and J dropped 6 bases, with 11 bases sitting between them. CDR1 MNHEY and CDR2 SVGAGI come from the germline V gene. Written as DNA, the CDR3 is TGTGCCAGCAGTTACGAGACAGACTTTAATTCACCCCTCCACTTT. Encoded protein: CASSYETDFNSPLHF.

The V gene is TRBV5-1, the J gene TRBJ2-2, with D perhaps being TRBD1 or TRBD2 (5 bases each). Trimming took 4 bases from V and 1 from J, leaving 11 bases between them. CDR1 is SGHRS, CDR2 YFSETQ, per germline. The CDR3 length is 15 residues. The CDR3 bases are TGCGCCAGCAGCATTGGGACCTTGAACACCGGGGAGCTGTTTTTT. This gives the protein CASSIGTLNTGELFF. The whole variable domain, filled in from reference TRBV5-1 and TRBJ2-2, reads KAGVTQTPRYLIKTRGQQVTLSCSPISGHRSVSWYQQTPGQGLQFLFEYFSETQRNKGNFPGRFSGRQFSNSRSEMNVSTLELGDSALYLCASSIGTLNTGELFFGEGSRLTVL.

V usage is TRBV5-1 and J usage is TRBJ1-2, with D maybe TRBD1 (5 bases). Trimming pared 1 base from V and 2 bases from J, leaving 9 bases between. This CDR3 spans 14 amino acids. The V gene's germline CDR1 is SGHRS and CDR2 YFSETQ. CDR3 loop: CASSLWAGNYGYTF. CDR3 nucleotides: TGCGCCAGCAGCTTGTGGGCAGGGAACTATGGCTACACCTTC.

The J gene is TRBJ1-6, the V gene TRBV5-6; D is unresolved. V was clipped by 2 bases and J by 0 bases, with 9 bases between them. The V gene's germline CDR1 is SGHDT and CDR2 YYEEEE. The length of the CDR3 is 16 residues. CDR3 bases: TGTGCCAGCAGCTTAGGCCCTAGCTCCTATAATTCACCCCTCCACTTT. Amino acid sequence: CASSLGPSSYNSPLHF.

V gene TRBV24-1 combines with J gene TRBJ2-3; maybe TRBD2 (5 bases). V was pared by 2 bases and J by 2 bases, with 16 bases between. Germline loops: CDR1 KGHDR, CDR2 SFDVKD. The length of the CDR3 is 17 residues. CDR3: CATSDSPGRENTDTQYF. CDR3 coding DNA: TGTGCCACCAGTGATTCCCCTGGACGGGAAAACACAGATACGCAGTATTTT.

The CDR3 sequence is CASIPTPGPAGPLKSCIYEQYF. The CDR3 DNA reads as TGTGCCAGCATCCCCACACCAGGCCCAGCGGGACCCCTCAAGAGTTGTATCTACGAGCAGTACTTC. The chain links TRBV27 to TRBJ2-7, with 7 bases lining up with TRBD2. This CDR3 is 22 amino acids long. Germline CDR1 MNHEY, CDR2 SMNVEV (reference sequence). V was pared by 7 bases and J by 3 bases, with 33 bases of the junction left unmatched.

The rearrangement links TRBV6-5 to TRBJ2-1, with D unresolved. The germline V gene encodes CDR1 MNHEY and CDR2 SVGAGI. Trimming cost V 6 bases and J 5 bases, with 11 bases left between them. The CDR3 has 13 amino acids. The chain's CDR3 is CASSRGPNNEQFF. The CDR3 nucleotides read TGTGCCAGCAGCAGAGGACCAAACAATGAGCAGTTCTTC.

The chain uses TRBV25-1 and TRBJ2-7; D gene ambiguous. CDR1 is MGHDK and CDR2 is SYGVNS in the germline V gene. The V and J ends lost 5 bases and 3 bases respectively, with 14 bases between them. CDR3 size: 14 residues. CDR3: CASSRQADFYEQYF. In nucleotides, the CDR3 is TGTGCCAGCAGTCGGCAGGCCGACTTCTACGAGCAGTACTTC.

The rearrangement uses TRBV19 and TRBJ2-2; 7 bases agree with TRBD1. The V gene's germline CDR1 is LNHDA and CDR2 SQIVND (reference sequence). This CDR3 comprises 12 residues. V shed 6 bases and J 12 bases; nucleotides not matched to a gene: 7. The CDR3 protein is CASSSDRVQLFF. In nucleotides, the CDR3 is TGTGCCAGTAGCAGCGACAGGGTCCAGCTGTTTTTT.

The CDR3: CASSRLLAGVETGELFF. The CDR3 DNA sequence: TGTGCCAGCAGCAGACTACTAGCAGGAGTTGAGACCGGGGAGCTGTTTTTT. This chain joins TRBV5-4 and TRBJ2-2; tentatively, D is TRBD2 (6 bases). Germline-derived CDR1 and CDR2 are SGHNT and YYREEE (reference sequence). CDR3 length equals 17 residues. The V and J ends lost 4 bases and 5 bases respectively, with 21 bases between them.

This chain links TRBV5-1 with TRBJ2-7; D unclear. The CDR3 extends over 15 amino acids. Trimming stripped 4 bases from V and 4 bases from J, with 18 bases between. Germline lookup yields CDR1 SGHRS and CDR2 YFSETQ. CDR3 region: CASSRADEEGYEQYF. CDR3 coding DNA: TGCGCCAGCAGCCGCGCTGACGAGGAAGGTTACGAGCAGTACTTC.

The chain has TRBV27 and TRBJ2-3, with 8 bases identical to TRBD2. The CDR3 extends over 15 amino acids. Trimming removed 3 bases from V and 11 bases from J; junction bases left unmatched: 13. The V gene's germline CDR1 is MNHEY and CDR2 SMNVEV (reference sequence). The CDR3 spells CASSLKSSGLRKQYF. The CDR3 DNA sequence: TGTGCCAGCAGTTTGAAATCTAGCGGGCTGCGAAAGCAGTATTTT.

The V call is TRBV11-2, the J call TRBJ1-2; no clear D. Per germline, CDR1 SGHAT and CDR2 FQNNGV. The CDR3 covers 14 residues. The germline V and J ends were trimmed by 4 bases and 6 bases, with 15 bases remaining between them. The CDR3 DNA sequence: TGTGCCAGCAGCTCGGTTTCTCATAGGGATGGCTACACCTTC. As protein: CASSSVSHRDGYTF.

This chain connects TRBV7-2 to TRBJ2-7; 12 bases are shared with TRBD2. V lost 5 bases to trimming and J lost 3 bases; unmatched junction nucleotides: 2. Germline CDR1 and CDR2: SGHTA and FQGNSA. The CDR3 totals 14 residues. The CDR3 region is CASSPTSGSYEQYF. CDR3 coding DNA: TGTGCCAGCAGCCCGACTAGCGGGAGCTACGAGCAGTACTTC.